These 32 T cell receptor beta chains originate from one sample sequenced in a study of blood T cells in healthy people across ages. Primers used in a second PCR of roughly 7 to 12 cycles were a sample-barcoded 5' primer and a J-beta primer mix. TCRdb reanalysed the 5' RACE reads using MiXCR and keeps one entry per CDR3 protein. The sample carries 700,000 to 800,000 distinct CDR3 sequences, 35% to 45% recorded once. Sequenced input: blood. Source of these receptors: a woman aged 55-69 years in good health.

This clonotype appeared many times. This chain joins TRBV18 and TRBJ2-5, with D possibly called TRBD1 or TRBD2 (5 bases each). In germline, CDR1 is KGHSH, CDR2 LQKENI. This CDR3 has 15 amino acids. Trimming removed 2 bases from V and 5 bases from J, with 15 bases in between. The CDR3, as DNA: TGTGCCAGCTCACCAGGGACGACCGAGGGGGAGACCCAGTACTTC. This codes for CASSPGTTEGETQYF.

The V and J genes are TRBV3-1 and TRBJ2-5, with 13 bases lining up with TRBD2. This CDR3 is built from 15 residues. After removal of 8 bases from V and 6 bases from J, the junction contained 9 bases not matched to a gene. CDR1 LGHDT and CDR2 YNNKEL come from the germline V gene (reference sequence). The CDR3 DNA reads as TGTGCCAGCTCCACACGGACTAGCGGGGGCAAGACCCAGTACTTC. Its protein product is CASSTRTSGGKTQYF.

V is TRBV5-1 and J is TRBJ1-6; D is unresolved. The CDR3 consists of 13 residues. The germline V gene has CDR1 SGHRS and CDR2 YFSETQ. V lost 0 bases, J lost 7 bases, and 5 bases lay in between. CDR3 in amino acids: CASSLERNSPLHF. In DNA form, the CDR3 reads TGCGCCAGCAGCTTGGAAAGGAATTCACCCCTCCACTTT. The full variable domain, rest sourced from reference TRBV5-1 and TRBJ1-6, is KAGVTQTPRYLIKTRGQQVTLSCSPISGHRSVSWYQQTPGQGLQFLFEYFSETQRNKGNFPGRFSGRQFSNSRSEMNVSTLELGDSALYLCASSLERNSPLHFGNGTRLTVT.

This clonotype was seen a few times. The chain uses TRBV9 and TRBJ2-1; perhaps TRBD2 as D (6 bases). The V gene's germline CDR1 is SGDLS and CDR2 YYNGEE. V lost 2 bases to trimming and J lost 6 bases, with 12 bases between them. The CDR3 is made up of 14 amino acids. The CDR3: CASSVASAFNEQFF. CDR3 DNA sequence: TGTGCCAGCAGCGTCGCTAGCGCCTTCAATGAGCAGTTCTTC.

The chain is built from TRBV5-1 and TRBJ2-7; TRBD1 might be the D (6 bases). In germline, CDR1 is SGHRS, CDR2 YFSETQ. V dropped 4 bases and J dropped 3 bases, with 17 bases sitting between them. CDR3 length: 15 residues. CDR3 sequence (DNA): TGCGCCAGCAGCCCAGCAGGGGACCGGCACTACGAGCAGTACTTC. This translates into CASSPAGDRHYEQYF.

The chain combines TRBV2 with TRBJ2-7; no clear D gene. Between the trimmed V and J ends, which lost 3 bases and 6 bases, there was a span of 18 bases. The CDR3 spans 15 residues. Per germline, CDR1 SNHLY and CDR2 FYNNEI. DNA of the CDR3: TGTGCCAGCAGTGAGTCGCTGGTGGTTGTGGGCGAGCAGTACTTC. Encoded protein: CASSESLVVVGEQYF. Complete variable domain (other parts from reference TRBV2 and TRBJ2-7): EPEVTQTPSHQVTQMGQEVILRCVPISNHLYFYWYRQILGQKVEFLVSFYNNEISEKSEIFDDQFSVERPDGSNFTLKIRSTKLEDSAMYFCASSESLVVVGEQYFGPGTRLTVT.

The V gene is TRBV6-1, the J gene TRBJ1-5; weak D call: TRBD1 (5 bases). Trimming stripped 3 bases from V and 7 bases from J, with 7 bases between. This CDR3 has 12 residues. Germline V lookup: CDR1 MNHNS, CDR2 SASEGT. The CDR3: CASSDEGQPQHF. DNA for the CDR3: TGTGCCAGCAGTGACGAGGGGCAGCCCCAGCATTTT.

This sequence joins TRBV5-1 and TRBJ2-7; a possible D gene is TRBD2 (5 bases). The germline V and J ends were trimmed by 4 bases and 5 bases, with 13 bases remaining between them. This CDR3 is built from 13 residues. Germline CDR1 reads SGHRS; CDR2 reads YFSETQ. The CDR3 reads CASSPGGSDEQYF. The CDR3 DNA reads TGCGCCAGCAGCCCTGGAGGCAGCGACGAGCAGTACTTC.

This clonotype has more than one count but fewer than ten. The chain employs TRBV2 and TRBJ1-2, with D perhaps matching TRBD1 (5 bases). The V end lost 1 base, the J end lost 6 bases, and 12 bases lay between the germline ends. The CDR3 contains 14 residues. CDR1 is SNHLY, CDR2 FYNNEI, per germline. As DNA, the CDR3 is TGTGCCAGCAGTGAAGGACAGCCGGGGGATGGCTACACCTTC. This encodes CASSEGQPGDGYTF. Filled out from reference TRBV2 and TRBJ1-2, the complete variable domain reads EPEVTQTPSHQVTQMGQEVILRCVPISNHLYFYWYRQILGQKVEFLVSFYNNEISEKSEIFDDQFSVERPDGSNFTLKIRSTKLEDSAMYFCASSEGQPGDGYTFGSGTRLTVV.

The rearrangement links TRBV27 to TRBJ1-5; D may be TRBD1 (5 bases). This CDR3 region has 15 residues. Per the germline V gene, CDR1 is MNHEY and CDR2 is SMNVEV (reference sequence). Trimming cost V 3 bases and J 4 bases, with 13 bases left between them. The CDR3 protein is CASSFTGTTNQPQHF. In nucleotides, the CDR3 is TGTGCCAGCAGTTTCACCGGGACGACAAATCAGCCCCAGCATTTT.

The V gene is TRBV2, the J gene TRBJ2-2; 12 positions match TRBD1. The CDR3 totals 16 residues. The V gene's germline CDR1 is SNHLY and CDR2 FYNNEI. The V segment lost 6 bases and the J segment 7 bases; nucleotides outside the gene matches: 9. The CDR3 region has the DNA TGTGCCAGCAGCCTACCGGGACAGGGGGCAGACGGGGAGCTGTTTTTT. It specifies CASSLPGQGADGELFF.

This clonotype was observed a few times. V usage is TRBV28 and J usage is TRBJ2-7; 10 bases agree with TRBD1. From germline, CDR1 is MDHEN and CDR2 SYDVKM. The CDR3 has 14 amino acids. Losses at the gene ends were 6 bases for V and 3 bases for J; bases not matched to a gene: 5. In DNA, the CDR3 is TGTGCCAGCAGGGGGGGACAGGGGATCTACGAGCAGTACTTC. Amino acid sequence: CASRGGQGIYEQYF.

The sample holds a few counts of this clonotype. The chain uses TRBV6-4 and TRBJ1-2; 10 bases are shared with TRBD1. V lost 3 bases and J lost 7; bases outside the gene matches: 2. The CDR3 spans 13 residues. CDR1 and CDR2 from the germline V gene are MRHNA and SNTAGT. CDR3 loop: CASSETGGSGYTF. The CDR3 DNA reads TGTGCCAGCAGTGAGACAGGGGGCAGTGGCTACACCTTC.

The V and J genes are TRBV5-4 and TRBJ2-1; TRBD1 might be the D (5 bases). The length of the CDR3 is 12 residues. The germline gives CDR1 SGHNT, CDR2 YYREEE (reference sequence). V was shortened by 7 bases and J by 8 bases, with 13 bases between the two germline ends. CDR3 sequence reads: CASGWGSDEQFF. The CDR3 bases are TGTGCCAGCGGGTGGGGCTCGGATGAGCAGTTCTTC.

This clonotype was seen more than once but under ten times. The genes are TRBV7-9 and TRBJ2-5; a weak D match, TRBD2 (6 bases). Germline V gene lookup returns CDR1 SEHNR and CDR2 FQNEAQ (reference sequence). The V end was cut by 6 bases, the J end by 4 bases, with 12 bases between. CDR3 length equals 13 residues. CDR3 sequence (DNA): TGTGCCAGCAGAGTAACGGGACTAGAGACCCAGTACTTC. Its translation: CASRVTGLETQYF.

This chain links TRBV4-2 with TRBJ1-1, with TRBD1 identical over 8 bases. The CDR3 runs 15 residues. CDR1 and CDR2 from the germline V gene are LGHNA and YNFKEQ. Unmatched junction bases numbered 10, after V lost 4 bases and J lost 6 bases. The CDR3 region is CASSRSGTGNSEAFF. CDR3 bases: TGTGCCAGCAGCCGTTCCGGGACAGGAAACTCTGAAGCTTTCTTT.

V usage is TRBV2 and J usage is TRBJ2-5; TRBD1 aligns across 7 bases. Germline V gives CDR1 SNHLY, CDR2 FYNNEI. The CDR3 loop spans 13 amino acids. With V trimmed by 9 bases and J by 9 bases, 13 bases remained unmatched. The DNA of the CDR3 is TGTGCCAGTAGGGGGCCGTCTGGCGCGGCCCAGTACTTC. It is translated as CASRGPSGAAQYF.

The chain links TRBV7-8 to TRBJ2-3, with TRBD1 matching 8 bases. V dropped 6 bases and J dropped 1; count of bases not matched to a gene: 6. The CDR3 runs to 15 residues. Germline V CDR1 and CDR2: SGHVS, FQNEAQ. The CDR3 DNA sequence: TGTGCCAGCAGGACCGGGACAGGAGGCACAGATACGCAGTATTTT. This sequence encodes CASRTGTGGTDTQYF.

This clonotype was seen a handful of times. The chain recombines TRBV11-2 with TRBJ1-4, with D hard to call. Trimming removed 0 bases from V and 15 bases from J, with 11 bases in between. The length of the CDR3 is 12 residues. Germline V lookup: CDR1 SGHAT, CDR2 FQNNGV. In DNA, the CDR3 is TGTGCCAGCAGCTTAGATGGATCGAGAATGTTTTTT. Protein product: CASSLDGSRMFF.

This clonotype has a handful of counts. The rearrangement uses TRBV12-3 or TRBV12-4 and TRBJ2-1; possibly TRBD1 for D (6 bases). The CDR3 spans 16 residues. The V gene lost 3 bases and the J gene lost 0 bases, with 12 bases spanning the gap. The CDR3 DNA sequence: TGTGCCAGCAGTTTCAGTGGGACAAACTCCTACAATGAGCAGTTCTTC. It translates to CASSFSGTNSYNEQFF.

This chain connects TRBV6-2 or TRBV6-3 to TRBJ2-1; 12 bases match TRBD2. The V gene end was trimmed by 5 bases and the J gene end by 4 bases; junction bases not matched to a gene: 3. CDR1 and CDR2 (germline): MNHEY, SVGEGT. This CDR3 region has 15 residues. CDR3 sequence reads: CASSDGLAGYNEQFF. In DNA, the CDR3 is TGTGCCAGCAGTGACGGACTAGCGGGGTACAATGAGCAGTTCTTC.

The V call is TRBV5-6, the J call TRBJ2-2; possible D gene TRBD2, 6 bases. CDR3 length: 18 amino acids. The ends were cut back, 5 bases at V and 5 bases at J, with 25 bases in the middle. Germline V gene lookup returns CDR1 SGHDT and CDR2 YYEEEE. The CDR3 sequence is CASRQTAYRDWGTGELFF. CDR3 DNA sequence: TGTGCCAGCAGACAAACCGCCTACCGGGACTGGGGGACCGGGGAGCTGTTTTTT.

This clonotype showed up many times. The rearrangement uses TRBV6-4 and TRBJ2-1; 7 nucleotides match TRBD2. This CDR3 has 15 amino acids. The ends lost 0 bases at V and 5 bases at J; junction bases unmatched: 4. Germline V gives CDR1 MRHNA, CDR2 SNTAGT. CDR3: CASSDSGTNNNEQFF. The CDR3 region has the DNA TGTGCCAGCAGTGACTCCGGGACTAACAACAATGAGCAGTTCTTC.

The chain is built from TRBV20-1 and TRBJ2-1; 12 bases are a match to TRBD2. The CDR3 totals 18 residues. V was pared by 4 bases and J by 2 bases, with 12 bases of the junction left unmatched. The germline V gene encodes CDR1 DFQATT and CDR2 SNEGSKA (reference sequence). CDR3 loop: CSAKGELAGGTTYNEQFF. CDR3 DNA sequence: TGCAGTGCTAAGGGGGAACTAGCGGGAGGTACTACCTACAATGAGCAGTTCTTC.

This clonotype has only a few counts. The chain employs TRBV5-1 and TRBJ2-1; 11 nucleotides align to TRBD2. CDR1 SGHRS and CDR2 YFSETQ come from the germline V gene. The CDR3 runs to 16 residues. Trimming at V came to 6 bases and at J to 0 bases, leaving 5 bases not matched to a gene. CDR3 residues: CASTTGLAASYNEQFF. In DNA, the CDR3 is TGCGCCAGCACCACGGGACTAGCGGCCTCCTACAATGAGCAGTTCTTC.

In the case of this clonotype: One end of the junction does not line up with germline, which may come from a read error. The CDR3 is CAGSLHPGPTDTQYF. In nucleotides, the CDR3 is TGTGCCGGCAGCTTACACCCGGGTCCCACAGATACGCAGTATTTT. V usage is TRBV11-3 and J usage is TRBJ2-3, with D unresolved. CDR3 length: 15 amino acids. Germline values: CDR1 SGHNT, CDR2 YENEEA.

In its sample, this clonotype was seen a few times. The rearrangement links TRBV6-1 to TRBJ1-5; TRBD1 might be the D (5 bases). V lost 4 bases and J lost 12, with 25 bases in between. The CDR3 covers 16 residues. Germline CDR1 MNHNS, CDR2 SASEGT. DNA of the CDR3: TGTGCCAGCAGTGGTTCTCCGTGGGACTTTGGGGGTAACCAGCATTTT. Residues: CASSGSPWDFGGNQHF.

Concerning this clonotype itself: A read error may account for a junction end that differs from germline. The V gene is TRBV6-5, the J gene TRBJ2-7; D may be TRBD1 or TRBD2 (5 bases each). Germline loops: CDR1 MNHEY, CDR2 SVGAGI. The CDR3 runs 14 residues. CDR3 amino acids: CVSSYQLWGNEQYF. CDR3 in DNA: TGTGTCAGCAGTTACCAACTTTGGGGGAACGAGCAGTACTTC.

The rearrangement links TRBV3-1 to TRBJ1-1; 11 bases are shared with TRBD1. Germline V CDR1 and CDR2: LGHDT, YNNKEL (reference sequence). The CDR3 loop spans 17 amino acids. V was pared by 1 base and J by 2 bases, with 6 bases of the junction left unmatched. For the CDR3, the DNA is TGTGCCAGCAGCCAAGGGGGACAGGGGGTTTATAACACTGAAGCTTTCTTT. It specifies CASSQGGQGVYNTEAFF. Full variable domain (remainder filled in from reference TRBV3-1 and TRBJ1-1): DTAVSQTPKYLVTQMGNDKSIKCEQNLGHDTMYWYKQDSKKFLKIMFSYNNKELIINETVPNRFSPKSPDKAHLNLHINSLELGDSAVYFCASSQGGQGVYNTEAFFGQGTRLTVV.

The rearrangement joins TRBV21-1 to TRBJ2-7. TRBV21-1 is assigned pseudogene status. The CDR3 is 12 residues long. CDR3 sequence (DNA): TGTGCCAGCAGCAAAGAGATCTACGAGCAGTACTTC. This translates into CASSKEIYEQYF.

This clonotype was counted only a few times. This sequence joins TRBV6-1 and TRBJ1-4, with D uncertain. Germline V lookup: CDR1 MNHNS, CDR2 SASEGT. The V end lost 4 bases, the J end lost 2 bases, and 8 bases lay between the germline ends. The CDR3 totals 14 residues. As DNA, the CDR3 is TGTGCCAGCAGTGGAGAGTTCACTAATGAAAAACTGTTTTTT. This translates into CASSGEFTNEKLFF.

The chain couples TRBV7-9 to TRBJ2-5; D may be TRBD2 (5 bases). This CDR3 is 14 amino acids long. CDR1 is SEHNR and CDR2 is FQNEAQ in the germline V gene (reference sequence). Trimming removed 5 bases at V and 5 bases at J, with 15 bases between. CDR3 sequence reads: CASSPPPDFETQYF. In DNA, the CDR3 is TGTGCCAGCAGCCCTCCTCCGGACTTCGAGACCCAGTACTTC.